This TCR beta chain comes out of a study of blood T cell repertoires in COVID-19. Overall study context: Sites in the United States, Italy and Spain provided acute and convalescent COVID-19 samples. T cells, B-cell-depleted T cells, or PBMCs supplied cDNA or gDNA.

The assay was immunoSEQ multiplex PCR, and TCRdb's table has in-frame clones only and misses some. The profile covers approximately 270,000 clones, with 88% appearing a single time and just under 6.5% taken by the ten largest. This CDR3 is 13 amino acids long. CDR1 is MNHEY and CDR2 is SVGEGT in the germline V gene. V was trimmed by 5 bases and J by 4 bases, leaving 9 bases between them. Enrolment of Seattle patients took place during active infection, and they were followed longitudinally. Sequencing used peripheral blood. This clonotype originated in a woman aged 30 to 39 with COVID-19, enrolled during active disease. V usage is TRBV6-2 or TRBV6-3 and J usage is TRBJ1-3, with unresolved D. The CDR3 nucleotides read TGTGCCAGCAGTCGATCTACGGGAAACACCATATATTTT. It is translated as CASSRSTGNTIYF.